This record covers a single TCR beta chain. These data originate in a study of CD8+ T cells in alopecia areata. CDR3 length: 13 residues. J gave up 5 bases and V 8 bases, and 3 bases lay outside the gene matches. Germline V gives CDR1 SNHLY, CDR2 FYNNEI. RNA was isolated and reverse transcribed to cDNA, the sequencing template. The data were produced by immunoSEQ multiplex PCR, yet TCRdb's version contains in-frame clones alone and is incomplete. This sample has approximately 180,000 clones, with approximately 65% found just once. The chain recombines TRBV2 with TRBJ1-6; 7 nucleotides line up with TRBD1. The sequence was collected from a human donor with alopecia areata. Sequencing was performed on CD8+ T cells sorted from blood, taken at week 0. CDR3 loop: CASRQGNNSPLHF. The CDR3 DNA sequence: TGTGCCAGCCGACAGGGTAATAATTCACCCCTCCACTTT.